The present T cell receptor (beta chain) was sequenced within a study of OX40 agonist ivuxolimab in advanced cancers. The germline V gene encodes CDR1 KGHSH and CDR2 LQKENI. This CDR3 has 15 residues. Trimming stripped 6 bases from V and 1 base from J, with 12 bases between. This table comes from immunoSEQ multiplex PCR, and its TCRdb copy is limited to in-frame clones, with some not included. The table has roughly 80,000 clones, 80% to 90% seen once. This sample comprised CD4+ or CD8+ T cells sorted from blood, obtained in a trial of the OX40 agonist ivuxolimab. V gene TRBV18 combines with J gene TRBJ1-4, with D possibly TRBD1 on 6 matching bases. This TCR derives from an adult with an advanced solid tumor such as melanoma, head and neck, liver or kidney cancer. The CDR3 DNA reads TGTGCCAGCTCCGCGCAAGGGGGAACTAATGAAAAACTGTTTTTT. Amino acid sequence: CASSAQGGTNEKLFF.